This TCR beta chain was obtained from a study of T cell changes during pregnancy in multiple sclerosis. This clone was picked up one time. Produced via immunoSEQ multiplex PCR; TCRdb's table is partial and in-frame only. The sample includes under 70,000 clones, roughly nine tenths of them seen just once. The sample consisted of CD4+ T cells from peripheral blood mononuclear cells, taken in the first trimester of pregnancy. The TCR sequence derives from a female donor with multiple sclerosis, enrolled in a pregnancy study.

This chain's CDR3 is CASFPGIAGANVLTF. DNA of the CDR3: TGTGCCAGCTTTCCCGGGATCGCAGGGGCCAACGTCCTGACTTTC. The V gene is TRBV6-1, the J gene TRBJ2-6, with TRBD2 as a possible D gene (5 bases). The CDR3 is 15 residues long. The germline CDR1 and CDR2 sequences are MNHNS and SASEGT. Trimming stripped 8 bases from V and 4 bases from J, with 15 bases between.